This T cell receptor (beta chain) emerged from a study of OX40 agonist ivuxolimab in advanced cancers. Study-level background: Ivuxolimab was an agonistic, fully human IgG2 monoclonal antibody directed against OX40 (CD134), a costimulatory receptor. Partial responses occurred in three dose-escalation patients, of whom one had hepatocellular carcinoma and two had cutaneous melanoma. The purpose of peripheral TCRbeta sequencing was to test whether ivuxolimab changed TCR sequence diversity and led to clonal T-cell expansion. The dose-escalation cohort was about 83% male with a mean age of about 58 years, ranging from roughly 23 to 90. Intravenous ivuxolimab was administered to patients every 2 weeks at six dose levels: 0.01, 0.1, 0.3, 1.5, 3 and 10 mg/kg. Patients were allowed to have had prior anti-PD-1, anti-PD-L1 or anti-CTLA-4 therapy, and 40% of the dose-escalation patients had been treated with checkpoint inhibitors. Of the approximately 54 patients in dose escalation, approximately 20 had hepatocellular carcinoma, roughly 15 had melanoma, 9 had renal cell carcinoma and 9 had head and neck cancer. The paper reports the monotherapy dose-escalation portion (N of about 50 patients) of the phase I ivuxolimab trial.

V is reduced by 4 bases and J by 5 bases, leaving a spacing of 11 bases between them. In the germline V gene, CDR1 corresponds to SQVTM and CDR2 to ANQGSEA. Spanning cysteine to phenylalanine, the CDR3 consists of 12 amino acids. Only the CDR3 part of the read is kept: 36 bases, read in frame from the first base. Note on this clone: There is no known antigen for this receptor. No base qualities exist here, and no much larger clone lies one base off it.

Genomic DNA was isolated from the sorted cells so that the TCRbeta CDR3 region could be sequenced. TCRbeta CDR3 regions were sequenced using the immunoSEQ Assay. Drawn from immuneACCESS, this table holds only the in-frame rearrangements with V and J called that TCRdb kept. Clones are partly lost; checked studies trace under half to an unresolved V gene and leave the rest unexplained. Within this sample are about 82,000 clones, with about 85% of them counted one time only. The ten most abundant clones make up 0.2% to 0.25% of the sample. Results the study describes overall, beyond this receptor: Low levels of normalized T-cell clonal expansion were also seen in some nonresponding patients. In partial responders in the 0.1-3.0 mg/kg groups, normalized peripheral clonal expansion was found to be among the lowest, especially among CD8+ T cells. The antigen specificity of the peripheral T cells that underwent clonal expansion was not determined. After ivuxolimab, CD8+ T cells had more expanded clones than CD4+ T cells on average. At doses of 0.1 to 3.0 mg/kg, clonal expansion of both CD4+ and CD8+ T cells in blood was seen between baseline and week 6.

Patients with autoimmune disease history or receiving systemic immunosuppression were excluded from the trial. In every dose cohort, peripheral blood was drawn for TCR sequencing at baseline, cycle 4 day 1, and cycle 7 day 1. The samples were drawn from a first-in-human, open-label, multicenter phase I dose-escalation trial of ivuxolimab. Adults with locally advanced or metastatic melanoma, renal cell, hepatocellular, or head and neck squamous cell carcinoma were enrolled in the trial. Before TCR sequencing, CD4+ T cells and CD8+ T cells were sorted from peripheral blood as separate populations. The V and J segments used are TRBV29-1 and TRBJ2-5; the D gene is perhaps TRBD1, from 6 matching bases. This sequence was found in an adult with an advanced solid tumor such as melanoma, head and neck, liver or kidney cancer. The sequences come from CD4+ or CD8+ T cells sorted from blood, collected in a trial of the OX40 agonist ivuxolimab. The base sequence is TGCAGCGTTGGACAGGTCATGGAGACCCAGTACTTC. Translation gives CSVGQVMETQYF.